This TCR beta chain was retrieved from a study of graft-versus-host responses after intestinal transplantation (dated by TCRdb to the early 2020s). The study in broad terms: Recipients received multivisceral, liver-intestinal, or isolated intestinal transplants. Every recipient was given anti-thymocyte globulin induction, then maintenance tacrolimus and steroids for approximately 3 years. After intestinal transplantation, graft-versus-host and host-versus-graft alloreactive T cell clones were followed in the graft, circulation and bone marrow using bulk TCR-beta CDR3 sequencing. Alloreactive clones were identified by sequencing pre-transplant mixed lymphocyte reaction products and comparing them with unstimulated pre-transplant donor and recipient T cells. The cohort enrolled 20 to 30 intestinal transplant recipients including one retransplant, and a few patients lacking pretransplant specimens were excluded. A peak of at least 4% donor T cells among recipient peripheral blood mononuclear cells was the definition used for donor T cell macrochimerism. Samples from a few later patients were sequenced in-house on an Illumina MiSeq with MiXCR processing rather than by the commercial service.

From its cysteine to its phenylalanine, the CDR3 spans 19 amino acids. The retained sequence is limited to the CDR3, 57 bases, with the frame set at the first base. The germline V gene provides CDR1 SGDLS and CDR2 YYNGEE. V loses 1 base of germline sequence and J loses 5 bases, and the interval between the two ends is 27 bases. The library was prepared using the immunoSEQ multiplex PCR assay. High-throughput TCR-beta CDR3 sequencing of genomic DNA from most patients was performed by Adaptive Biotechnologies. The authors processed their data as follows. Adaptive's ImmunoSEQ software was the source of the TCR sequencing data for roughly 19 patients, while a few other patients were processed with MiXCR and VDJtools. CDR3 nucleotide sequences shared by donor and recipient were removed because the origin of these sequences could not be assigned. Alloreactive clones required at least 2-fold expansion over unstimulated cells and minimum CFSE-low frequency of 0.002% (template counts) or 0.001% (read counts). A clone was considered mappable if detected in the sequenced pre-transplant spleen, lymph node, or MLR CFSE-low populations of the donor or recipient. The cumulative frequency of alloreactive clones was calculated as a percentage of all sequences, weighted by copy number. TCRdb re-hosts the immuneACCESS table, in-frame sequences only. Its copies lack some clones; in the studies checked, an unresolved V gene accounts for under half of them, and the cause for the rest is not known. The V and J calls and clone size are taken from that table; D and trimming were inferred from the DNA. This sample lists around 5,000 clones; 69% were detected once. The ten biggest clones cover about 33% of the sample.

The full study reports these points: In patients with donor T cell macrochimerism, the allografts had high GvH to HvG T cell clonal ratios. GvH clones were detected in recipient bone marrow, and some appeared earlier in ileal mucosa or blood, consistent with an intestinal mucosal origin. Early after transplant, peak levels of circulating GvH clones were associated with declines in HvG clones. The conclusions were limited by the relatively low number and heterogeneity of the intestinal transplant patients.

Details on this clone: The antigen it recognizes is unknown. Qualities for individual bases were not recorded, and no much larger clone is one base off.

Dithiothreitol, EDTA incubations and collagenase D digestion were used to isolate intraepithelial and lamina propria lymphocytes from graft specimens. Bulk TCR-beta sequencing was performed on serial intestinal graft biopsy specimens collected as late as 600 days after transplant. The rearrangement joined TRBV9 to TRBJ1-2; the D gene is perhaps TRBD1, on 6 matching bases. The sequence was obtained from a human patient who received an intestinal transplant, so some T cells may come from the graft donor. The sequences come from ileum tissue, collected about 300 days after intestinal transplant. The encoded CDR3 is CASSVRASTDTSQGYGYTF. The nucleotide sequence is given as TGTGCCAGCAGCGTACGTGCAAGTACCGACACCTCCCAGGGGTATGGCTACACCTTC.